This T cell receptor beta chain emerged from a study of blood T cell repertoires in COVID-19. This clone occurred once. Participants spanned ages about 18 to 90 years and resided in around 25 US areas. Trimming left V 7 bases short and J 5 bases short, with 14 bases between. The CDR3 is made up of 14 amino acids. Germline CDR1 and CDR2: SGHAT and FQNNGV. In the authors' workflow: Reference gene primers were amplified, and this amplification served to estimate nucleated cell counts. Data came from immunoSEQ multiplex PCR; TCRdb stores just in-frame clones and leaves some out. V and J calls and clone size are those listed in that table; D and trimming were worked out from the DNA. The table records 200,000 to 300,000 clones, around 88% of them present only once.

The chain uses TRBV11-2 and TRBJ2-2; possibly TRBD1 for D (6 bases). The material sequenced was PBMCs or T cells enriched from blood (not recorded which). This sequence originates from a woman in her thirties or forties with acute COVID-19. CDR3 sequence: CASTPDRLTGELFF. The DNA for the CDR3 is TGTGCCAGCACCCCGGACAGACTGACCGGGGAGCTGTTTTTT.